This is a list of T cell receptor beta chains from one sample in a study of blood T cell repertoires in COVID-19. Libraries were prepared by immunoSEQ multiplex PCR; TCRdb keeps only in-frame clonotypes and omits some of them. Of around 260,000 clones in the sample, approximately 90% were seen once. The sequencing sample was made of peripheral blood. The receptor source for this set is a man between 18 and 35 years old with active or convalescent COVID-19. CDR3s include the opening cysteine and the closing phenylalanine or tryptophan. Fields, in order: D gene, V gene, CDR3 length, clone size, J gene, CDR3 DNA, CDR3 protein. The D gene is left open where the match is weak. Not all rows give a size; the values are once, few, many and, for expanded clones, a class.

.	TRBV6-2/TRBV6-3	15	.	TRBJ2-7	TGTGCCAGCAGCCTAGGGGCCTGGATTCTCTACGAGCAGTACTTC	CASSLGAWILYEQYF
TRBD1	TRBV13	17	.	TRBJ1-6	TGTGCCAGCAGCCGCTGGTCGGGGGACAGCGTCGAATCACCCCTCCACTTT	CASSRWSGDSVESPLHF
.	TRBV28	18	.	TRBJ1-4	TGTGCCAGCAGTTTAATGGGGGCACCTATTGCTCTAAATGAAAAACTGTTTTTT	CASSLMGAPIALNEKLFF
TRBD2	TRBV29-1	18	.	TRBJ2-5	TGCAGCGCTGATAATCCCGAAGTGGGACTAGCGGGACCAGAGACCCAGTACTTC	CSADNPEVGLAGPETQYF
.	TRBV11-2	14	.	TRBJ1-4	TGTGCCAGCAGCTTAACCGGGGCGGGGGGAAAACTGTTTTTT	CASSLTGAGGKLFF
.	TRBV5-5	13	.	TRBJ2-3	TGTGCCAGCAGCTCCGACAGAAGGGATACGCAGTATTTT	CASSSDRRDTQYF
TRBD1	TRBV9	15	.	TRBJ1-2	TGTGCCAGCAGCCTAGGGGGCAGTGCAGACTATGGCTACACCTTC	CASSLGGSADYGYTF
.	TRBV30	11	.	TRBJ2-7	TGTGCCTGGAGTTCCCGCGTCGAGCAGTACTTC	CAWSSRVEQYF
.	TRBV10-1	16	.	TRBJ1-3	TGCGCCAGCAGTGAGAGTTGGGGACTCTCTGGAAACACCATATATTTT	CASSESWGLSGNTIYF
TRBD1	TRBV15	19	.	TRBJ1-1	TGTGCCACCAGCAGAATGCTAGGGACAGGGGGACCCCTGAACACTGAAGCTTTCTTT	CATSRMLGTGGPLNTEAFF
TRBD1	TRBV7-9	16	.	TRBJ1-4	TGTGCCAGCAGCCGGGACAGGAAAGGGGCTAATGAAAAACTGTTTTTT	CASSRDRKGANEKLFF
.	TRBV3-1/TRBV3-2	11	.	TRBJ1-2	TGTGCCAGCAGCTCAGGGCCCGGCTACACCTTC	CASSSGPGYTF
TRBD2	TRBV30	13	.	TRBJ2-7	TGTGCCTGTAGAGCCGGGACTAGCTTTGAGCAGTACTTC	CACRAGTSFEQYF
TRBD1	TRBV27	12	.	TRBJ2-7	TGTGCCAGCAGTTTAGACAGGGCGGTACAGTACTTC	CASSLDRAVQYF
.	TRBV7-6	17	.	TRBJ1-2	TGTGCCAGCAGCTCAGAGCGCCGGAGGGTACCGGCCTATGGCTACACCTTC	CASSSERRRVPAYGYTF
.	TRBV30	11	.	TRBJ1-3	TGTGCCTGGAGCGGTGGAAACACCATATATTTT	CAWSGGNTIYF
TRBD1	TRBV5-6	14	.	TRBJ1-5	TGTGCCAGCAGCTTGGGACAGGGGGGTCAGCCCCAGCATTTT	CASSLGQGGQPQHF
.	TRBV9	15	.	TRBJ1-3	TGTGCCAGCAGCGGTGGCAGGCTCTCTGGAAACACCATATATTTT	CASSGGRLSGNTIYF
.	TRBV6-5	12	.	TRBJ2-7	TGTGCCAGCAGTTACAAGGGGCTCGAGCAGTACTTC	CASSYKGLEQYF
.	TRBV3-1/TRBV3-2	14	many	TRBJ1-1	TGTGCCAGCAGCCCTAACAGGGCAAACACTGAAGCTTTCTTT	CASSPNRANTEAFF
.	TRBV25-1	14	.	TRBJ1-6	TGTGCCAGCAGTGAATCCGGGTTTAATTCACCCCTCCACTTT	CASSESGFNSPLHF
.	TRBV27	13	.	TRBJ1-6	TGTGCCAGCATCATTTTCCCCAATTCACCCCTCCACTTT	CASIIFPNSPLHF
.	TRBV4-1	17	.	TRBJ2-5	TGCGCCAGCAGCCAAGATATAGCGGTTGGGTACCAAGAGACCCAGTACTTC	CASSQDIAVGYQETQYF
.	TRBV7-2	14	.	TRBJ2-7	TGTGCCAGCAGCTTGGGACTGCTGATGGGCGAGCAGTACTTC	CASSLGLLMGEQYF
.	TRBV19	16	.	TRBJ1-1	TGTGCCTGTCGGGCGGGGGCAGGGGTTGGGAACACTGAAGCTTTCTTT	CACRAGAGVGNTEAFF
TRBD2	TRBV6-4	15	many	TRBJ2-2	TGTGCCAGCAGTGTCGCGGGGGGGAACACCGGGGAGCTGTTTTTT	CASSVAGGNTGELFF
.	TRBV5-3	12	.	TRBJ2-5	TGTGCCACCCCGGCCGTAGGGGGGACCCAGTACTTC	CATPAVGGTQYF
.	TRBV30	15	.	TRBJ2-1	TGTGCCTGGAGTGGGAGACTGCTAAGGGGCAATGAGCAGTTCTTC	CAWSGRLLRGNEQFF
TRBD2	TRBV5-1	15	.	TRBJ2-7	TGCGCCAGCAGCTCTAAGCGGGAGGGCCCTCACGAGCAGTACTTC	CASSSKREGPHEQYF
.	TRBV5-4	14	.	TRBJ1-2	TGTGCCAGCAGCTTAGGACGGGAGTTGCAAGGCTACACCTTC	CASSLGRELQGYTF
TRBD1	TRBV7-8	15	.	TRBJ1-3	TGTGCCAGCAGCTTAGGAACAGGGGCTGGAAACACCATATATTTT	CASSLGTGAGNTIYF
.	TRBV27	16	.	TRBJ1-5	TGTGCCAGCAGTTCCGCGGAAGGTCGCTCCAATCAGCCCCAGCATTTT	CASSSAEGRSNQPQHF
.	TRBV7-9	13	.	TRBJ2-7	TGTGCCAGCAGCTTGTATGGAGGTGACGAGCAGTACTTC	CASSLYGGDEQYF
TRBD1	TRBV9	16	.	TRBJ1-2	TGTGCCAGCAGCGTAGGGAGAGGGACAGGGCCCTCTGGCTACACCTTC	CASSVGRGTGPSGYTF
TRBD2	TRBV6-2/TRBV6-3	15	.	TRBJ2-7	TGTGCCAGCAGCCCCCTAGCGGGAGGGGACTACGAGCAGTACTTC	CASSPLAGGDYEQYF
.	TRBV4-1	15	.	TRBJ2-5	TGCGCCAGCAGCCTCCAGGGCAGGGCCCAAGAGACCCAGTACTTC	CASSLQGRAQETQYF
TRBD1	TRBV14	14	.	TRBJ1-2	TGTGCCAGCAGCCGGACAGGCCGGAACTATGGCTACACCTTC	CASSRTGRNYGYTF
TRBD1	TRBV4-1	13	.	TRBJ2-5	TGCGCCAGCAGCCAAGGACAGGGAGAGACCCAGTACTTC	CASSQGQGETQYF
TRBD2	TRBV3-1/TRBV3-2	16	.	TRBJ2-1	TGTGCCAGCAGCCAAGAAAAACTAGCGGGTTACAATGAGCAGTTCTTC	CASSQEKLAGYNEQFF
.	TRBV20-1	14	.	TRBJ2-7	TGCAGTGCTAGTGAAACAGTTAAATCCTACGAGCAGTACTTC	CSASETVKSYEQYF
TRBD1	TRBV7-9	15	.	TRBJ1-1	TGTGCCAGCAGCTCACCCCCAGGGGGCACAACTGAAGCTTTCTTT	CASSSPPGGTTEAFF
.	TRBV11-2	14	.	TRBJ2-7	TGTGCCAGCAGCTTAGAGGTTCAGGGTCGGGAGCAGTACTTC	CASSLEVQGREQYF
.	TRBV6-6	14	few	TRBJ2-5	TGTGCCAGCAGTTACGGGGGGTCGCAGGAGACCCAGTACTTC	CASSYGGSQETQYF
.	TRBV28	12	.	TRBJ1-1	TGTGCCAGCAGTTTACAGGAACCTGAAGCTTTCTTT	CASSLQEPEAFF
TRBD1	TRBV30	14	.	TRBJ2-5	TGTGCCTGGAGTACACGGGACAGGGGGCGGACCCAGTACTTC	CAWSTRDRGRTQYF
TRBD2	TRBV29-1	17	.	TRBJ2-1	TGCAGCGTTGAAGAAAAGTCGAGCGGGGGGCCCTTTTCTGAGCAGTTCTTC	CSVEEKSSGGPFSEQFF
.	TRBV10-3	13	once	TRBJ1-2	TGTGCCATCAGTGACGAGGAGCGGAGGGGCTACACCTTC	CAISDEERRGYTF
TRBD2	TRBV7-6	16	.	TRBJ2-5	TGTGCCAGCACCGTGTATAGCGGGGTTCGGGCCGAGACCCAGTACTTC	CASTVYSGVRAETQYF
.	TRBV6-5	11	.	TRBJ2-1	TGTGCCAGCGAGTTTGACAATGAGCAGTTCTTC	CASEFDNEQFF